This TCR beta chain was observed in a study of shared clonotypes between healthy human individuals. For the study at large: Donors had three CD4 naive, three CD4 memory, two CD8 naive and one CD8 memory plate apiece. Overall study findings and caveats: Only blood samples were collected, and tissue repertoires likely differ. Naive CD4 clonotypes were shared across several donors at 4.5% to 6%.

As regards this clone: The antigen remains unidentified.

Germline assignment: CDR1 GTSNPN and CDR2 SVGIG (reference sequence). Trimming stripped 5 bases from V and 3 bases from J, with 11 bases between. There are 13 residues in the CDR3. It was at deep level that the assay was run. Produced via immunoSEQ multiplex PCR; TCRdb's table is partial and in-frame only. The sample holds around 1.6 million clones; 95% to 99% are singletons and the top ten take approximately 0.45%. Material: naive CD4+ T cells sorted from blood. Subset indicated: CD45RA+ positively selected. The chain uses TRBV30 and TRBJ1-5; D ambiguous. This TCR was recovered from a man aged 25 to 40 in good health. Here the CDR3 DNA reads TGTGCCTGGGAATCCGACCACAATCAGCCCCAGCATTTT. It codes for CAWESDHNQPQHF.